The present T cell receptor (beta chain) was sequenced within a study of human T cells and chemical hapten exposure. Study-level background: For sensitization, 2% DPC was applied to a roughly 2 cm by roughly 2 cm patch of upper inner arm skin. TCR yields differed between samples (mainly from small differences in pooled library volume).

Overall study findings and caveats: Large CDR3 similarity clusters arose significantly more often from expanded TCRs than from controls.

TCRdb passed the RACE reads through MiXCR, listing each CDR3 protein once. Of around 380,000 distinct CDR3 sequences listed, about 4.4% are singletons. The time point was: patch test 1, 2 weeks after DPC sensitization. Specified treatment: therapeutic diphenylcyclopropenone sensitization with weekly scalp DPC. This clonotype came up many times. What it binds is not known. The material was whole blood, obtained in connection with sensitization to the hapten diphenylcyclopropenone (DPC). The sequence came from a woman in her fifties or sixties with alopecia areata. Some clones in this sample may be carry-over from other donors' samples.

The CDR3 DNA follows: TGTGCCAGCTCACTAGGGGGGCAGGGCACTGAAGCTTTCTTT. Amino acid sequence: CASSLGGQGTEAFF. This chain links TRBV18 with TRBJ1-1, with D maybe TRBD1 (6 bases). Looked up from germline, CDR1 is KGHSH and CDR2 is LQKENI. This CDR3 comprises 14 residues. V lost 4 bases to trimming and J lost 4 bases, with 13 bases between them. Full variable domain (rest looked up from reference TRBV18 and TRBJ1-1): NAGVMQNPRHLVRRRGQEARLRCSPMKGHSHVYWYRQLPEEGLKFMVYLQKENIIDESGMPKERFSAEFPKEGPSILRIQQVVRGDSAAYFCASSLGGQGTEAFFGQGTRLTVV.